These 32 T cell receptor beta chains share one sample of origin, sequenced in a study of lymphopenia after photon versus proton radiotherapy. Measured with immunoSEQ multiplex PCR; TCRdb has only the in-frame clones, and not every one. The table lists just over 30,000 clones, 85% to 95% of them singletons, with less than 0.75% in the top ten. Sequences were derived from peripheral blood, sampled from a patient treated with photon-based radiotherapy. The source of these receptors is a woman in her fifties or sixties with cholangiocarcinoma.

The CDR3 DNA reads TGTGCCAGCAGCATCACCGGGACAGGCGGTACAGATACGCAGTATTTT. Translating gives CASSITGTGGTDTQYF. The chain carries TRBV7-2 and TRBJ2-3, with 8 bases fitting TRBD1. The V and J ends lost 5 bases and 3 bases, in that order; junction bases with no gene match: 10. The germline gives CDR1 SGHTA, CDR2 FQGNSA. CDR3 size: 16 residues.

The J gene is TRBJ2-2, the V gene TRBV7-7; tentative D call: TRBD1 (6 bases). Germline loops: CDR1 SSHAT, CDR2 FNYEAQ (reference sequence). V was clipped by 6 bases and J by 1 base, with 9 bases between them. The length of the CDR3 is 14 residues. CDR3 in DNA: TGTGCCAGCAGGCAGGGGTGGAACACCGGGGAGCTGTTTTTT. This translates into CASRQGWNTGELFF.

The chain combines TRBV7-2 with TRBJ2-1, with D possibly matching TRBD1 (5 bases). In germline, CDR1 is SGHTA, CDR2 FQGNSA. The V end was cut by 1 base, the J end by 12 bases, with 16 bases between. The CDR3 runs 14 residues. CDR3 nucleotides: TGTGCCAGCAGCTTAGATGGGGCAGTCCCTGTGCAGTTCTTC. The encoded protein is CASSLDGAVPVQFF.

The chain uses TRBV19 and TRBJ1-2, with a weak D call TRBD1 (6 bases). Trimming cost V 3 bases and J 3 bases, with 11 bases left between them. The germline V gene encodes CDR1 LNHDA and CDR2 SQIVND (reference sequence). This CDR3 region has 14 residues. The CDR3 reads CASSIGQYDYGYTF. For the CDR3, the DNA is TGTGCCAGTAGTATTGGACAGTACGACTATGGCTACACCTTC.

The rearrangement links TRBV7-6 to TRBJ1-1; D gene uncertain. The germline CDR1 and CDR2 sequences are SGHVS and FNYEAQ. Trimming removed 5 bases at V and 0 bases at J, with 7 bases between. The CDR3 runs 13 residues. The CDR3 DNA reads TGTGCCAGCAGCGCCGATCTGAACACTGAAGCTTTCTTT. This sequence encodes CASSADLNTEAFF. Supplemented by reference TRBV7-6 and TRBJ1-1, the full variable domain reads GAGVSQSPRYKVTKRGQDVALRCDPISGHVSLYWYRQALGQGPEFLTYFNYEAQQDKSGLPNDRFSAERPEGSISTLTIQRTEQRDSAMYRCASSADLNTEAFFGQGTRLTVV.

The chain has TRBV5-6 and TRBJ2-3, with D uncertain. Trimming took off 3 bases at V and 3 bases at J, with 14 bases between the two ends. The CDR3 totals 15 residues. Germline V gene lookup returns CDR1 SGHDT and CDR2 YYEEEE. The CDR3 DNA is TGTGCCAGCAGCTCGGATCCGGTTTCTACAGATACGCAGTATTTT. Protein: CASSSDPVSTDTQYF.

This clone has only a few counts. The chain is built from TRBV13 and TRBJ2-5; the match to TRBD2 covers 8 bases. The CDR3 is made up of 15 amino acids. Germline assignment: CDR1 PRHDT and CDR2 FYEKMQ (reference sequence). The V segment lost 3 bases and the J segment 7 bases; nucleotides outside the gene matches: 10. The CDR3 region is CASSFYQRGRVTQYF. In DNA, the CDR3 is TGTGCCAGCAGCTTTTACCAGCGGGGGAGGGTGACCCAGTACTTC.

The V gene is TRBV18, the J gene TRBJ2-4, with 7 bases that match TRBD1. Germline trimming cut 4 bases from V and 1 base from J; bases unmatched to any gene: 7. The V gene's germline CDR1 is KGHSH and CDR2 LQKENI. The CDR3 is 16 amino acids. The CDR3 DNA reads TGTGCCAGCTCACTCCAGGGGGATCGGGCCAAAAACATTCAGTACTTC. It is translated as CASSLQGDRAKNIQYF.

The V call is TRBV18, the J call TRBJ1-1, with TRBD1 matching over 9 bases. The length of the CDR3 is 14 residues. V trimming: 4 bases; J trimming: 4 bases; junction bases outside the gene matches: 4. Germline-derived CDR1 and CDR2 are KGHSH and LQKENI. For the CDR3, the DNA is TGTGCCAGCTCACTAAGGACAGGGGTCACTGAAGCTTTCTTT. Protein: CASSLRTGVTEAFF.

The V call is TRBV11-2, the J call TRBJ1-1; a weak D match, TRBD1 (6 bases). Germline-derived CDR1 and CDR2 are SGHAT and FQNNGV. V was shortened by 5 bases and J by 0 bases, with 13 bases between the two germline ends. This CDR3 has 15 residues. CDR3: CASSTRGGVNTEAFF. CDR3 nucleotides: TGTGCCAGCAGCACGCGAGGGGGGGTGAACACTGAAGCTTTCTTT.

The chain combines TRBV4-3 with TRBJ1-2; the match to TRBD1 covers 9 bases. The CDR3 contains 17 residues. V was clipped by 3 bases and J by 6 bases; unmatched bases: 14. CDR1 is LGHNA, CDR2 YSLEER, per germline. CDR3 residues: CASSQDSKGQGINGYTF. The CDR3 nucleotides read TGCGCCAGCAGCCAGGATTCCAAGGGACAGGGAATAAATGGCTACACCTTC.

V is TRBV2 and J is TRBJ1-2, with D unclear. The CDR3 runs 12 residues. The germline CDR1 and CDR2 sequences are SNHLY and FYNNEI. Trimming left V 8 bases short and J 4 bases short, with 11 bases between. The CDR3, as DNA: TGTGCCAGCGGCCGGCCCACCTATGGCTACACCTTC. Translation gives CASGRPTYGYTF.

The genes are TRBV11-2 and TRBJ2-3, with 8 bases matching TRBD2. V lost 1 base, J lost 3 bases, and 6 bases stayed unmatched. Germline V gene lookup returns CDR1 SGHAT and CDR2 FQNNGV. The CDR3 has 16 amino acids. The CDR3 nucleotides read TGTGCCAGCAGCTTAGTGGGGACTAGGGGGACAGATACGCAGTATTTT. Amino acids: CASSLVGTRGTDTQYF.

The rearrangement uses TRBV20-1 and TRBJ1-2; D uncertain. Germline CDR1 reads DFQATT; CDR2 reads SNEGSKA (reference sequence). The length of the CDR3 is 11 residues. Trimming took off 4 bases at V and 2 bases at J, with 5 bases between the two ends. In nucleotides, the CDR3 is TGCAGTGCTAACACGAACTATGGCTACACCTTC. Protein: CSANTNYGYTF.

The rearrangement joins TRBV7-9 to TRBJ1-1, with D uncertain. This CDR3 comprises 11 residues. V gave up 1 base and J gave up 8 bases, with 5 bases separating them. CDR1 and CDR2 from the germline V gene are SEHNR and FQNEAQ (reference sequence). CDR3 in amino acids: CASSLDLEAFF. CDR3 DNA: TGTGCCAGCAGCTTAGACCTGGAAGCTTTCTTT.

The chain carries TRBV9 and TRBJ2-2; 7 bases are shared with TRBD1. The CDR3 extends over 13 amino acids. The germline V gene has CDR1 SGDLS and CDR2 YYNGEE. J was trimmed by 7 bases and V by 2 bases; bases with no gene match: 2. The CDR3 sequence is CASSVQGVGELFF. The CDR3, as DNA: TGTGCCAGCAGCGTGCAGGGGGTCGGGGAGCTGTTTTTT.

The rearrangement uses TRBV2 and TRBJ2-5; D unclear. Between the trimmed V and J ends, which lost 4 bases and 3 bases, there was a span of 6 bases. CDR1 and CDR2 from the germline V gene are SNHLY and FYNNEI. The CDR3 has 12 amino acids. CDR3 coding DNA: TGTGCCAGCAGTGGACCAGAAGAGACCCAGTACTTC. Protein product: CASSGPEETQYF. Full variable domain (rest looked up from reference TRBV2 and TRBJ2-5): EPEVTQTPSHQVTQMGQEVILRCVPISNHLYFYWYRQILGQKVEFLVSFYNNEISEKSEIFDDQFSVERPDGSNFTLKIRSTKLEDSAMYFCASSGPEETQYFGPGTRLLVL.

The genes are TRBV10-2 and TRBJ2-5; no clear D gene. The germline V gene has CDR1 WSHSY and CDR2 SAAADI. V lost 8 bases to trimming and J lost 5 bases, with 15 bases between them. This CDR3 region has 13 residues. The CDR3 DNA reads as TGCGCCAGCCGCCCTCCCCTGGGGGAGACCCAGTACTTC. This translates into CASRPPLGETQYF.

This clone showed up just once. The rearrangement joins TRBV4-3 to TRBJ1-2, with TRBD1 matching over 7 bases. The CDR3 extends over 16 amino acids. J lost 5 bases, V lost 1 base, and 10 bases had no gene match. Germline values: CDR1 LGHNA, CDR2 YSLEER. CDR3 in DNA: TGCGCCAGCAGCCAAGCGGGGCGACAGGGAGGTTATGGCTACACCTTC. It encodes CASSQAGRQGGYGYTF.

The chain is built from TRBV12-1 and TRBJ2-1; TRBD2, the table's D call, lacks a check against the DNA. TRBV12-1 is listed as a pseudogene. The CDR3 totals 15 residues. The CDR3 loop is CASSLLAGGRNEQFF. DNA for the CDR3: TGTGCCAGCAGTTTACTAGCGGGGGGGCGTAATGAGCAGTTCTTC.

This clone was counted between two and nine times. The V call is TRBV10-3, the J call TRBJ2-7, with a tentative D call TRBD1 (6 bases). CDR3 length: 13 residues. Germline CDR1 ENHRY, CDR2 SYGVKD. The germline V and J ends were trimmed by 7 bases and 2 bases, with 12 bases remaining between them. CDR3 in amino acids: CAINAQGTYEQYF. The CDR3 DNA sequence: TGTGCCATCAACGCCCAGGGGACCTACGAGCAGTACTTC.

J is TRBJ2-7 and V is TRBV27; possible D gene TRBD1, 6 bases. The V gene's germline CDR1 is MNHEY and CDR2 SMNVEV (reference sequence). This CDR3 comprises 17 residues. Trimming cost V 3 bases and J 2 bases, with 20 bases left between them. CDR3 region: CASSFRVGQGHPYEQYF. The CDR3 DNA is TGTGCCAGCAGTTTTAGGGTGGGTCAGGGGCATCCCTACGAGCAGTACTTC.

This rearrangement joins TRBV7-2 to TRBJ1-2; 9 bases agree with TRBD1. Per the germline V gene, CDR1 is SGHTA and CDR2 is FQGNSA. The CDR3 spans 14 residues. The V and J ends lost 5 bases and 4 bases, in that order; junction bases with no gene match: 5. In nucleotides, the CDR3 is TGTGCCAGCAGCCGGGACAGGGAGGGCTATGGCTACACCTTC. It codes for CASSRDREGYGYTF.

The rearrangement uses TRBV18 and TRBJ2-3; 8 bases map to TRBD2. CDR1 and CDR2 (germline): KGHSH, LQKENI. The trim removed 2 bases at V and 1 base at J, leaving 8 bases unmatched. The CDR3 is 17 residues long. The CDR3 DNA reads as TGTGCCAGCTCACCATTATTCGGGGGGGTAGGCACAGATACGCAGTATTTT. Amino acid sequence: CASSPLFGGVGTDTQYF.

The chain employs TRBV19 and TRBJ2-3; D is uncertain. The CDR3 length is 14 residues. Germline V lookup: CDR1 LNHDA, CDR2 SQIVND (reference sequence). V lost 5 bases, J lost 6 bases, and 15 bases lay in between. In DNA, the CDR3 is TGTGCCAGTAGTCCCCGGGTGGGTCTGGATACGCAGTATTTT. It translates to CASSPRVGLDTQYF.

The chain is built from TRBV29-1 and TRBJ2-2, with no clear D. Germline values: CDR1 SQVTM, CDR2 ANQGSEA. This CDR3 comprises 12 residues. Trimming shortened V by 7 bases and J by 6 bases, and 12 bases separated the two germline ends. This chain's CDR3 is CSAGPVAGELFF. CDR3 sequence (DNA): TGCAGCGCTGGTCCGGTCGCCGGGGAGCTGTTTTTT.

J is TRBJ2-7 and V is TRBV11-2, with 8 positions matching TRBD1. The ends lost 4 bases at V and 3 bases at J; junction bases unmatched: 2. Germline lookup yields CDR1 SGHAT and CDR2 FQNNGV. The CDR3 totals 13 residues. The DNA for the CDR3 is TGTGCCAGCAGCTCGGACAGGGTCTACGAGCAGTACTTC. Translating gives CASSSDRVYEQYF. Combining the CDR3 with reference TRBV11-2 and TRBJ2-7 gives the whole variable domain EAGVAQSPRYKIIEKRQSVAFWCNPISGHATLYWYQQILGQGPKLLIQFQNNGVVDDSQLPKDRFSAERLKGVDSTLKIQPAKLEDSAVYLCASSSDRVYEQYFGPGTRLTVT.

This chain connects TRBV7-2 to TRBJ1-3, with D unclear. Germline V lookup: CDR1 SGHTA, CDR2 FQGNSA. The CDR3 runs to 14 residues. V lost 2 bases and J lost 2, with 7 bases in between. This chain's CDR3 is CASSLTRAGNTIYF. Written as DNA, the CDR3 is TGTGCCAGCAGCTTAACAAGGGCTGGAAACACCATATATTTT. Full variable domain (remainder filled in from reference TRBV7-2 and TRBJ1-3): GAGVSQSPSNKVTEKGKDVELRCDPISGHTALYWYRQSLGQGLEFLIYFQGNSAPDKSGLPSDRFSAERTGGSVSTLTIQRTQQEDSAVYLCASSLTRAGNTIYFGEGSWLTVV.

The V call is TRBV7-8, the J call TRBJ1-1; 7 nucleotides align to TRBD1. Per the germline V gene, CDR1 is SGHVS and CDR2 is FQNEAQ. The CDR3 has 14 residues. After removal of 9 bases from V and 4 bases from J, the junction contained 11 bases not matched to a gene. The CDR3 DNA is TGTGCCAGTGGAGCCGGGACAGTCAGCACTGAAGCTTTCTTT. It is translated as CASGAGTVSTEAFF.

V and J are TRBV18 and TRBJ1-1; 11 bases are shared with TRBD1. Germline V lookup: CDR1 KGHSH, CDR2 LQKENI. Losses at the gene ends were 5 bases for V and 3 bases for J; bases not matched to a gene: 5. This CDR3 has 15 amino acids. CDR3 bases: TGTGCCAGCTCAGCGGGGACAGGGGGTGACACTGAAGCTTTCTTT. It codes for CASSAGTGGDTEAFF.

The chain employs TRBV9 and TRBJ1-3; unclear D gene. The CDR3 totals 16 residues. Germline lookup yields CDR1 SGDLS and CDR2 YYNGEE. Deletions cut 0 bases from V and 1 base from J, with 11 bases between. In nucleotides, the CDR3 is TGTGCCAGCAGCGTAGCCACGACACCTTCTGGAAACACCATATATTTT. This sequence encodes CASSVATTPSGNTIYF. Together with reference TRBV9 and TRBJ1-3, the CDR3 gives the full variable domain: DSGVTQTPKHLITATGQRVTLRCSPRSGDLSVYWYQQSLDQGLQFLIQYYNGEERAKGNILERFSAQQFPDLHSELNLSSLELGDSALYFCASSVATTPSGNTIYFGEGSWLTVV.

The chain employs TRBV7-2 and TRBJ2-3, with 8 nucleotides matching TRBD1. The V gene end was trimmed by 5 bases and the J gene end by 6 bases; junction bases not matched to a gene: 4. The CDR3 runs to 13 residues. Germline loops: CDR1 SGHTA, CDR2 FQGNSA. This CDR3 is CASSIQGADTQYF. CDR3 coding DNA: TGTGCCAGCAGCATCCAGGGGGCGGATACGCAGTATTTT.